These T cell receptor beta chains were read from a single sample in a study of T cells in localized non-small cell lung cancer. Some clones are missing from TCRdb's copy, which holds only in-frame ones; the method was immunoSEQ multiplex PCR. In the table there are 30,000 to 35,000 clones, 88% of which are singletons. The material sequenced was peripheral blood, taken before any cancer treatment. The receptors shown here come from a woman between 40 and 69 years old with stage I lung adenocarcinoma. The CDR3 runs from the conserved cysteine through the conserved F or W. Fields, in order: J gene, D gene, clone size, V gene, CDR3 protein, CDR3 DNA. The D gene is left open where the match is weak. Not every row has a clone size; where given, it reads once, few, many or a size class.

j_gene: TRBJ1-2
d_gene: NA
abundance: NA
v_gene: TRBV5-1
CDR3aa: CASRTVQEVGYTF
CDR3nt: TGCGCCAGCAGAACAGTCCAGGAGGTCGGCTACACCTTC

j_gene: TRBJ1-6
d_gene: NA
abundance: NA
v_gene: TRBV27
CDR3aa: CASSLWGISYSPLHF
CDR3nt: TGTGCCAGCAGTTTATGGGGCATCAGCTATTCACCCCTCCACTTT

j_gene: TRBJ1-2
d_gene: NA
abundance: once
v_gene: TRBV9
CDR3aa: CASSVAYGGKSGYTF
CDR3nt: TGTGCCAGCAGCGTAGCTTATGGGGGAAAAAGTGGCTACACCTTC

j_gene: TRBJ1-3
d_gene: NA
abundance: NA
v_gene: TRBV7-2
CDR3aa: CASSLGGTEGHTIYF
CDR3nt: TGTGCCAGCAGCTTAGGAGGTACTGAAGGACACACCATATATTTT

j_gene: TRBJ2-7
d_gene: NA
abundance: NA
v_gene: TRBV7-9
CDR3aa: CASGPGATYEQYF
CDR3nt: TGTGCCAGTGGGCCGGGAGCTACCTACGAGCAGTACTTC

j_gene: TRBJ1-2
d_gene: NA
abundance: NA
v_gene: TRBV27
CDR3aa: CASTPQVGYGYTF
CDR3nt: TGTGCCAGCACCCCGCAAGTGGGCTATGGCTACACCTTC

j_gene: TRBJ1-1
d_gene: NA
abundance: once
v_gene: TRBV7-2
CDR3aa: CASSLDGAAMNTEAFF
CDR3nt: TGTGCCAGCAGCTTAGATGGTGCAGCTATGAACACTGAAGCTTTCTTT

j_gene: TRBJ1-4
d_gene: NA
abundance: NA
v_gene: TRBV28
CDR3aa: CASSRRTQNEKLFF
CDR3nt: TGTGCCAGCAGTCGACGGACGCAGAATGAAAAACTGTTTTTT

j_gene: TRBJ2-1
d_gene: NA
abundance: NA
v_gene: TRBV7-9
CDR3aa: CASSLDGQPRNEQFF
CDR3nt: TGTGCCAGCAGCTTAGACGGGCAGCCGCGGAATGAGCAGTTCTTC

j_gene: TRBJ2-3
d_gene: TRBD2
abundance: NA
v_gene: TRBV6-6
CDR3aa: CATTLAGGADTQYF
CDR3nt: TGTGCCACTACGCTAGCGGGGGGGGCAGATACGCAGTATTTT

j_gene: TRBJ1-2
d_gene: TRBD1
abundance: few
v_gene: TRBV5-1
CDR3aa: CASSVDRGGYTF
CDR3nt: TGCGCCAGCAGCGTGGACAGGGGTGGCTACACCTTC

j_gene: TRBJ2-2
d_gene: TRBD2
abundance: NA
v_gene: TRBV7-9
CDR3aa: CASSSRIGGALNTGELFF
CDR3nt: TGTGCCAGCAGCTCACGAATCGGGGGGGCCTTGAACACCGGGGAGCTGTTTTTT

j_gene: TRBJ1-2
d_gene: TRBD1
abundance: NA
v_gene: TRBV19
CDR3aa: CASSTSGQLNYGYTF
CDR3nt: TGTGCCAGTAGTACCTCGGGACAGCTTAACTATGGCTACACCTTC

j_gene: TRBJ1-5
d_gene: NA
abundance: once
v_gene: TRBV27
CDR3aa: CASSIQGRQPQHF
CDR3nt: TGTGCCAGCAGTATCCAGGGGAGGCAGCCCCAGCATTTT

j_gene: TRBJ2-3
d_gene: NA
abundance: NA
v_gene: TRBV27
CDR3aa: CASSLSGSVTDTQYF
CDR3nt: TGTGCCAGCAGTTTATCGGGCTCAGTAACAGATACGCAGTATTTT

j_gene: TRBJ2-6
d_gene: NA
abundance: NA
v_gene: TRBV5-4
CDR3aa: CASSFSGANVLTF
CDR3nt: TGTGCCAGCAGCTTCTCCGGGGCCAACGTCCTGACTTTC